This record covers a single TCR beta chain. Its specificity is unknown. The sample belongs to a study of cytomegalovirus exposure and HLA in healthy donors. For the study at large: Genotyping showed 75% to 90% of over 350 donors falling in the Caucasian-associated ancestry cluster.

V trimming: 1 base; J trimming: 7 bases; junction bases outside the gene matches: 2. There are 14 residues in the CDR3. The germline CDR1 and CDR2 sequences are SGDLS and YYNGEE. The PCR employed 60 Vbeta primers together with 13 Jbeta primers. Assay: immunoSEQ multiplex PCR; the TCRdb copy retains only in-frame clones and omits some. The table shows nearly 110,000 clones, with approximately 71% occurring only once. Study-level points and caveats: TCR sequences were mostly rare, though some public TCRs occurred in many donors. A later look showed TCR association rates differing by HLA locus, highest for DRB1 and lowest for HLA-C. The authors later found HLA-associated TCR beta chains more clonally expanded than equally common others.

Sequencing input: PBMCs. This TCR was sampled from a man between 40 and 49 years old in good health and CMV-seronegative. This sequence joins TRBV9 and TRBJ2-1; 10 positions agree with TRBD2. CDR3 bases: TGTGCCAGCAGCGTAAGCGGGGGGGCGAATGAGCAGTTCTTC. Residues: CASSVSGGANEQFF.